This T cell receptor beta chain originates from a study of stem cell transplantation in POMP-related autoinflammatory disease. Study as a whole: Hypothesis: faulty thymoproteasomes impair CD8+ T-cell selection, skewing TRB repertoires. Study-wide points: Patients with PRAID showed a restricted number of unique TRB V-J gene pairings. Across all analyzed T-cell subsets, patients with PRAID tended toward reduced diversity and increased clonality.

Method: immunoSEQ multiplex PCR; TCRdb's copy keeps in-frame clones and lacks some. This table holds about 6,900 clones, under 85% found once. About this clone itself: Its antigen is unidentified.

The CDR3 is made up of 13 amino acids. V was pared by 6 bases and J by 4 bases, with 5 bases of the junction left unmatched. Germline CDR1 is SNHLY and CDR2 is FYNNEI. The TCR sequence derives from a human donor in good health. The chain combines TRBV2 with TRBJ1-2, with 7 bases fitting TRBD1. The material sequenced was a CXCR5-defined cell subset from PBMCs. CDR3: CASRPGQPYGYTF. The CDR3 bases are TGTGCCAGCAGACCGGGACAGCCCTATGGCTACACCTTC.